This paragraph covers one T cell receptor beta chain sequence. Its antigen is not identified. This record belongs to a study of radiotherapy plus CTLA-4 blockade in lung cancer. About the study: Objective response rate was around 20%; disease control rate, about 28%. The study, taken as a whole, reports: Early blood T cell clone changes and increased post-radiation serum interferon-beta were reportedly the strongest response predictors. In blood, after radiotherapy plus ipilimumab, tumor-derived TCR clones expanded.

J was trimmed by 7 bases and V by 5 bases; bases with no gene match: 8. CDR3 length equals 15 residues. Germline V gene sequence: CDR1 LNHDA, CDR2 SQIVND (reference sequence). Each patient with chemo-refractory metastatic non-small-cell lung cancer was treated with focal radiation plus CTLA-4 blockade using ipilimumab. TCRdb's copy holds only in-frame clones and misses some; the assay was immunoSEQ multiplex PCR. The data show some 110,000 clones, approximately 90% seen once. The sample was peripheral blood, taken from a patient treated with radiotherapy plus ipilimumab. The J gene is TRBJ1-5, the V gene TRBV19, with 10 nucleotides matching TRBD1. The sequence came from a human donor with non-small cell lung cancer that progressed on radiotherapy plus ipilimumab. CDR3 in amino acids: CASSPGTGVFQPQHF. In nucleotides, the CDR3 is TGTGCCAGTAGTCCCGGGACAGGGGTGTTCCAGCCCCAGCATTTT.